These 29 T cell receptor beta chains came from one sample sequenced in a study of blood T cell repertoires in COVID-19. Here immunoSEQ multiplex PCR was the method, and the copy in TCRdb shows in-frame clones only, minus some. Here the sample spans roughly 100,000 clones, roughly 79% being singletons. Specimen: peripheral blood. These receptor sequences come from an older man with acute or convalescent COVID-19.

The V and J genes are TRBV6-6 and TRBJ2-7, with TRBD2 as a possible D gene (5 bases). The CDR3 is made up of 13 amino acids. Germline V gene sequence: CDR1 MNHNY, CDR2 SVGAGI (reference sequence). The V end lost 2 bases, the J end lost 3 bases, and 8 bases lay between the germline ends. Written as DNA, the CDR3 is TGTGCCAGCAGTTACCCCAGCGGCTACGAGCAGTACTTC. Amino acids: CASSYPSGYEQYF.

In the case of this clone: One junction end disagrees with the germline gene, perhaps due to a read error. In the same sample, other DNA sequences code for this CDR3. V gene TRBV29-1 combines with J gene TRBJ1-1, with 8 bases aligning to TRBD1. The germline V gene has CDR1 SQVTM and CDR2 ANQGSEA. This CDR3 comprises 14 residues. Here the CDR3 reads CSVRDRGGNTEAFF. The CDR3 DNA follows: TGTAGCGTTCGAGACAGGGGAGGGAACACTGAAGCTTTCTTT.

V and J are TRBV19 and TRBJ2-3, with D possibly being TRBD1 (5 bases). Per the germline V gene, CDR1 is LNHDA and CDR2 is SQIVND (reference sequence). The CDR3 extends over 16 amino acids. Trimming shortened V by 5 bases and J by 3 bases, and 18 bases separated the two germline ends. Here the CDR3 reads CASSPRAGRRTDTQYF. The CDR3 nucleotides read TGTGCCAGTAGTCCCCGGGCAGGGCGTAGAACAGATACGCAGTATTTT. Full variable domain (outside the CDR3, taken from reference TRBV19 and TRBJ2-3): DGGITQSPKYLFRKEGQNVTLSCEQNLNHDAMYWYRQDPGQGLRLIYYSQIVNDFQKGDIAEGYSVSREKKESFPLTVTSAQKNPTAFYLCASSPRAGRRTDTQYFGPGTRLTVL.

This sequence joins TRBV18 and TRBJ2-7, with 7 bases that match TRBD2. Germline V gene sequence: CDR1 KGHSH, CDR2 LQKENI. Trimming cost V 8 bases and J 6 bases; bases outside gene matches: 10. The CDR3 sequence is 13 residues long. CDR3 loop: CASHQVGEGEQYF. DNA for the CDR3: TGTGCCAGCCATCAGGTTGGGGAGGGCGAGCAGTACTTC.

This clone occurred a few times. V is TRBV5-1 and J is TRBJ1-2; tentatively, D is TRBD1 (5 bases). The CDR3 length is 14 residues. The V gene's germline CDR1 is SGHRS and CDR2 YFSETQ. Trimming removed 4 bases at V and 6 bases at J, with 16 bases between. The CDR3 nucleotides read TGCGCCAGCAGCACCTCAAGACAGCGTGATGGCTACACCTTC. Translated, it gives CASSTSRQRDGYTF. The variable domain in full, with the rest retrieved from reference TRBV5-1 and TRBJ1-2, is KAGVTQTPRYLIKTRGQQVTLSCSPISGHRSVSWYQQTPGQGLQFLFEYFSETQRNKGNFPGRFSGRQFSNSRSEMNVSTLELGDSALYLCASSTSRQRDGYTFGSGTRLTVV.

The chain links TRBV19 to TRBJ2-5, with 9 bases fitting TRBD1. The CDR3 spans 15 residues. The V gene end was trimmed by 3 bases and the J gene end by 1 base; junction bases not matched to a gene: 3. The V gene's germline CDR1 is LNHDA and CDR2 SQIVND (reference sequence). The CDR3 coding sequence is TGTGCCAGTAGTATTGGGGACAGGGTCCAAGAGACCCAGTACTTC. Translation gives CASSIGDRVQETQYF.

The chain has TRBV18 and TRBJ1-3, with TRBD1 as a possible D gene (6 bases). CDR1 KGHSH and CDR2 LQKENI come from the germline V gene. Trimming took off 3 bases at V and 3 bases at J, with 12 bases between the two ends. The CDR3 is 15 residues long. As DNA, the CDR3 is TGTGCCAGCTCACCTTCAGGGGCCTTTGGAAACACCATATATTTT. Encoded protein: CASSPSGAFGNTIYF.

The chain uses TRBV5-1 and TRBJ2-3; 7 bases are a match to TRBD2. The CDR3 totals 17 residues. Trimming removed 4 bases from V and 0 bases from J; junction bases left unmatched: 11. In germline, CDR1 is SGHRS, CDR2 YFSETQ. CDR3 amino acids: CASSALGGSASTDTQYF. The CDR3, as DNA: TGCGCCAGCAGCGCCCTAGGCGGGAGTGCTAGCACAGATACGCAGTATTTT.

V usage is TRBV10-3 and J usage is TRBJ1-2; 8 positions match TRBD1. The CDR3 runs 16 residues. J was trimmed by 3 bases and V by 4 bases; bases with no gene match: 10. Germline CDR1 is ENHRY and CDR2 is SYGVKD. The CDR3 DNA is TGTGCCATCAGTGCAAACACAGGGGGTCTTCACTATGGCTACACCTTC. Its translation is CAISANTGGLHYGYTF.

This clone was observed at least ten times. The chain links TRBV19 to TRBJ1-1; TRBD1 agrees at 7 bases. CDR1 LNHDA and CDR2 SQIVND come from the germline V gene (reference sequence). The trim removed 6 bases at V and 0 bases at J, leaving 10 bases unmatched. CDR3 length: 16 residues. DNA for the CDR3: TGTGCCAGTAGATATCGGGACAGCGCTATGAACACTGAAGCTTTCTTT. It yields the protein CASRYRDSAMNTEAFF. The whole variable domain, filled in from reference TRBV19 and TRBJ1-1, reads DGGITQSPKYLFRKEGQNVTLSCEQNLNHDAMYWYRQDPGQGLRLIYYSQIVNDFQKGDIAEGYSVSREKKESFPLTVTSAQKNPTAFYLCASRYRDSAMNTEAFFGQGTRLTVV.

This chain uses TRBV6-1 with TRBJ2-2; TRBD1 agrees at 7 bases. Germline CDR1 is MNHNS and CDR2 is SASEGT. This CDR3 contains 14 residues. The V and J ends lost 3 bases and 5 bases, in that order; junction bases with no gene match: 3. This CDR3 is CASSDRGKTGELFF. As DNA, the CDR3 is TGTGCCAGCAGTGACAGGGGGAAAACCGGGGAGCTGTTTTTT.

This clone showed up just a few times. J is TRBJ2-7 and V is TRBV10-3; D possibly corresponds to TRBD1 (5 bases). Germline CDR1 and CDR2: ENHRY and SYGVKD. The CDR3 sequence is 13 residues long. V was pared by 10 bases and J by 0 bases, with 13 bases between. CDR3 sequence reads: CATQGANSYEQYF. CDR3 DNA sequence: TGTGCCACTCAGGGCGCTAACTCCTACGAGCAGTACTTC.

The chain couples TRBV29-1 to TRBJ1-1, with no clear D. The length of the CDR3 is 11 residues. Germline V gives CDR1 SQVTM, CDR2 ANQGSEA. Trimming took off 5 bases at V and 5 bases at J, with 9 bases between the two ends. CDR3 in DNA: TGCAGCGTTTTGAGGGAGACTGAAGCTTTCTTT. It yields the protein CSVLRETEAFF. The variable domain in full, completed from reference TRBV29-1 and TRBJ1-1, reads SAVISQKPSRDICQRGTSLTIQCQVDSQVTMMFWYRQQPGQSLTLIATANQGSEATYESGFVIDKFPISRPNLTFSTLTVSNMSPEDSSIYLCSVLRETEAFFGQGTRLTVV.

The chain has TRBV5-8 and TRBJ2-7, with TRBD2 as a possible D gene (5 bases). Trimming pared 4 bases from V and 2 bases from J, leaving 10 bases between. This CDR3 spans 13 amino acids. Germline CDR1 SGHTS, CDR2 YDEGEE. The CDR3 loop reads CASSRTGPYEQYF. CDR3 in DNA: TGTGCCAGCAGCCGGACTGGACCCTACGAGCAGTACTTC.

V is TRBV6-5 and J is TRBJ1-1; 8 bases agree with TRBD1. Germline CDR1 reads MNHEY; CDR2 reads SVGAGI. V dropped 10 bases and J dropped 8; count of bases not matched to a gene: 12. The CDR3 runs 13 residues. CDR3 nucleotide sequence: TGTGCCACATACCGGACAGGGCTTTCGGAAGCTTTCTTT. Translated: CATYRTGLSEAFF.

V and J are TRBV27 and TRBJ2-5; tentative D call: TRBD2 (7 bases). Germline CDR1 is MNHEY and CDR2 is SMNVEV (reference sequence). Trimming took off 0 bases at V and 5 bases at J, with 16 bases between the two ends. There are 16 residues in the CDR3. This chain's CDR3 is CASSLSVTGRVETQYF. The CDR3 nucleotides read TGTGCCAGCAGTTTATCGGTTACAGGGAGGGTGGAGACCCAGTACTTC.

The chain joins TRBV27 to TRBJ2-5; D perhaps matches TRBD1 (6 bases). The germline V gene encodes CDR1 MNHEY and CDR2 SMNVEV (reference sequence). The CDR3 is 15 amino acids. V gave up 1 base and J gave up 3 bases, with 12 bases separating them. The CDR3 loop reads CASSLFLTGKETQYF. In DNA, the CDR3 is TGTGCCAGCAGTTTATTTTTAACAGGGAAAGAGACCCAGTACTTC.

The chain uses TRBV5-5 and TRBJ2-7; 9 bases match TRBD1. This CDR3 is built from 14 residues. V gave up 2 bases and J gave up 5 bases; unmatched junction bases: 5. CDR1 is SGHKS, CDR2 YYEKEE, per germline (reference sequence). The DNA for the CDR3 is TGTGCCAGCAGCTTAGCACAGGGGGCCCACGAGCAGTACTTC. Amino acid sequence: CASSLAQGAHEQYF.

V usage is TRBV4-1 and J usage is TRBJ2-5; possible D gene TRBD1, 5 bases. V gave up 0 bases and J gave up 1 base, with 9 bases separating them. This CDR3 has 15 residues. Germline V gene data show CDR1 as MGHRA and CDR2 as YSYEKL. The DNA for the CDR3 is TGCGCCAGCAGCCAAGACCGGACACTCCAAGAGACCCAGTACTTC. Translated, it gives CASSQDRTLQETQYF.

The rearrangement uses TRBV19 and TRBJ2-5, with D hard to call. Germline V gives CDR1 LNHDA, CDR2 SQIVND (reference sequence). Trimming removed 6 bases from V and 3 bases from J, with 11 bases in between. CDR3 length: 13 amino acids. CDR3 nucleotides: TGTGCCAGTAGAAGGCAGGATAAAGAGACCCAGTACTTC. It specifies CASRRQDKETQYF. Variable domain in full (rest from reference TRBV19 and TRBJ2-5): DGGITQSPKYLFRKEGQNVTLSCEQNLNHDAMYWYRQDPGQGLRLIYYSQIVNDFQKGDIAEGYSVSREKKESFPLTVTSAQKNPTAFYLCASRRQDKETQYFGPGTRLLVL.

The chain has TRBV5-1 and TRBJ1-4, with 10 positions matching TRBD1. The CDR3 length is 16 residues. V lost 4 bases to trimming and J lost 8 bases; unmatched junction nucleotides: 11. CDR1 and CDR2 (germline): SGHRS, YFSETQ. CDR3 nucleotide sequence: TGCGCCAGCAGCATTACGACAGGGGGCGTAGAAGAAAAACTGTTTTTT. This codes for CASSITTGGVEEKLFF.

The chain links TRBV7-3 to TRBJ1-1, with 9 bases lining up with TRBD1. The CDR3 runs to 13 residues. Looked up from germline, CDR1 is SGHTA and CDR2 is FQGTGA. The junction had 6 bases not matched to a gene; V was cut back by 5 bases and J by 8 bases. DNA for the CDR3: TGTGCCAGCAGCCCAACAGGGGGCGCGGAAGCTTTCTTT. This encodes CASSPTGGAEAFF.

This chain joins TRBV5-4 and TRBJ2-3; 9 nucleotides agree with TRBD2. The germline V gene has CDR1 SGHNT and CDR2 YYREEE (reference sequence). V shed 0 bases and J 5 bases; nucleotides not matched to a gene: 7. The CDR3 is made up of 16 amino acids. The CDR3 sequence: CASSLGGAGGLDTQYF. CDR3 nucleotide sequence: TGTGCCAGCAGCTTGGGTGGAGCGGGAGGCCTAGATACGCAGTATTTT.

On this clone: Other DNA sequences from this sample encode an identical CDR3 as well. This chain links TRBV7-3 with TRBJ1-1, with no clear D. The CDR3 totals 13 residues. The V gene's germline CDR1 is SGHTA and CDR2 FQGTGA. V lost 2 bases to trimming and J lost 1 base, with 5 bases between them. The DNA of the CDR3 is TGTGCCAGCAGCTTAGCGAGGAACACTGAAGCTTTCTTT. Translated: CASSLARNTEAFF.

Only one count was recorded for this clone. The chain carries TRBV7-8 and TRBJ1-1; D is unclear. The length of the CDR3 is 15 residues. Germline V gene lookup returns CDR1 SGHVS and CDR2 FQNEAQ. Trimming removed 1 base from V and 0 bases from J, with 9 bases in between. As DNA, the CDR3 is TGTGCCAGCAGCTTAGATGGCAGTCTGAACACTGAAGCTTTCTTT. Protein sequence: CASSLDGSLNTEAFF.

This chain links TRBV29-1 with TRBJ1-1; D is uncertain. Germline CDR1 SQVTM, CDR2 ANQGSEA. This CDR3 region has 10 residues. V gave up 7 bases and J gave up 0 bases, with 3 bases separating them. The CDR3 nucleotides read TGCAGCGCCTTGAACACTGAAGCTTTCTTT. It yields the protein CSALNTEAFF. Using reference TRBV29-1 and TRBJ1-1 for the parts outside the CDR3, the full variable domain is SAVISQKPSRDICQRGTSLTIQCQVDSQVTMMFWYRQQPGQSLTLIATANQGSEATYESGFVIDKFPISRPNLTFSTLTVSNMSPEDSSIYLCSALNTEAFFGQGTRLTVV.

The rearrangement uses TRBV3-1 (or the pseudogene TRBV3-2) and TRBJ2-2; 9 bases align to TRBD1. V lost 5 bases, J lost 2 bases, and 3 bases stayed unmatched. CDR1 is LGHDT and CDR2 is YNNKEL in the germline V gene (reference sequence). The CDR3 runs 15 residues. The CDR3, as DNA: TGTGCCAGCAGCAGGACAGGGGCTAACACCGGGGAGCTGTTTTTT. It codes for CASSRTGANTGELFF.

J is TRBJ1-1 and V is TRBV18; 7 bases are shared with TRBD1. Unmatched junction bases numbered 8, after V lost 2 bases and J lost 5 bases. The CDR3 covers 15 residues. In germline, CDR1 is KGHSH, CDR2 LQKENI. CDR3 in DNA: TGTGCCAGCTCACCAGACAGGGCAGGGGGAACTGAAGCTTTCTTT. Protein sequence: CASSPDRAGGTEAFF.

This chain uses TRBV30 with TRBJ1-5; D possibly corresponds to TRBD1 (6 bases). Germline values: CDR1 GTSNPN, CDR2 SVGIG (reference sequence). Trimming removed 2 bases at V and 9 bases at J, with 14 bases between. The CDR3 contains 13 residues. The CDR3 protein is CAWSHNRASPQHF. The CDR3 DNA follows: TGTGCCTGGAGTCATAACAGGGCCTCGCCCCAGCATTTT.